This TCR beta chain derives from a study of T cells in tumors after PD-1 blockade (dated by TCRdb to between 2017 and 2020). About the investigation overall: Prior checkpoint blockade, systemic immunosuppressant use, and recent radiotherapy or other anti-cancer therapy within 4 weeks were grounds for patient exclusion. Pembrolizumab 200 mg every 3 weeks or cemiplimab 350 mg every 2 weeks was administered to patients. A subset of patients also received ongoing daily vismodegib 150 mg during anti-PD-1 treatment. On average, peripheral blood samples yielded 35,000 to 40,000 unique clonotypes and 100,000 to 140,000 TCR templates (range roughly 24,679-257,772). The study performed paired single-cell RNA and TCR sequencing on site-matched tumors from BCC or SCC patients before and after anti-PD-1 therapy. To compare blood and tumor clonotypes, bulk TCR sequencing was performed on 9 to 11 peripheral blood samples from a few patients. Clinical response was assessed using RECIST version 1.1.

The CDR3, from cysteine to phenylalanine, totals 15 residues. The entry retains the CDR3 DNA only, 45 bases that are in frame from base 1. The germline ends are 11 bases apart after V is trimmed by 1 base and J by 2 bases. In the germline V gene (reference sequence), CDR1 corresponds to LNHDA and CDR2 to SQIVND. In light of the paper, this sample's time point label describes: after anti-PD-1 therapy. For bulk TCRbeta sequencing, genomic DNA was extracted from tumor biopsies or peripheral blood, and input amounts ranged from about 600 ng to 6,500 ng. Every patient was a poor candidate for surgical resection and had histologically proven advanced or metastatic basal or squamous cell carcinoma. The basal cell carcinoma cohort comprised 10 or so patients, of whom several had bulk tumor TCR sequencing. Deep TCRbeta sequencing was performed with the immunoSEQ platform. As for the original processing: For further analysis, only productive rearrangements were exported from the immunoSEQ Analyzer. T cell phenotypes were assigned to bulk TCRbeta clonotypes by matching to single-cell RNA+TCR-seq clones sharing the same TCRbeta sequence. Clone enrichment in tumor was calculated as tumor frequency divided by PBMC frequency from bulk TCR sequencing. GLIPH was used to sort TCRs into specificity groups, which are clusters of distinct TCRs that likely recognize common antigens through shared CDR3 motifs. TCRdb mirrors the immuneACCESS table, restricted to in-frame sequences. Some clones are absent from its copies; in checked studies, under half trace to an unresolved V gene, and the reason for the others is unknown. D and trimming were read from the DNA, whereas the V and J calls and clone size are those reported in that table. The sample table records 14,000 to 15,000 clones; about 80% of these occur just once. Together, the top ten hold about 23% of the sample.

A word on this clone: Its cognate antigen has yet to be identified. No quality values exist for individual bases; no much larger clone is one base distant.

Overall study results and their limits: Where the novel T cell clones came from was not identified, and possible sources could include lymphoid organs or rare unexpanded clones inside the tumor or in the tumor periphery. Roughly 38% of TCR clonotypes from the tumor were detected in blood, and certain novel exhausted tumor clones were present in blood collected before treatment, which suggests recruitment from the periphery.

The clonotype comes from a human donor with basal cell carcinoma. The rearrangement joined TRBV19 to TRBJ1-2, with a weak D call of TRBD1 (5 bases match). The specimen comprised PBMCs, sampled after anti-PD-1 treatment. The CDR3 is CASSIVGRVNYGYTF. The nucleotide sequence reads TGTGCCAGTAGTATAGTTGGCAGGGTGAACTATGGCTACACCTTC.